One sample yielded the 24 T cell receptor beta chains listed below, sequenced in a study of PD-L1 blockade in urothelial cancer. Libraries were prepared by immunoSEQ multiplex PCR; TCRdb keeps only in-frame clonotypes and omits some of them. The table shows just under 40,000 clones, with approximately 89% occurring only once. Stated time point: pretreatment peripheral blood. The specimen comprised PBMCs, sampled around atezolizumab (anti-PD-L1) treatment. The receptors here all came from a woman aged 60-75 years with urothelial cancer.

This chain uses TRBV28 with TRBJ2-7; TRBD1 matches 9 bases. The ends lost 3 bases at V and 2 bases at J; junction bases unmatched: 5. Germline CDR1 MDHEN, CDR2 SYDVKM. The CDR3 has 15 amino acids. CDR3 amino acids: CASSFRDRVAYEQYF. The CDR3 bases are TGTGCCAGCAGTTTCCGGGACAGGGTAGCCTACGAGCAGTACTTC.

This chain joins TRBV5-4 and TRBJ2-2, with D possibly being TRBD1 (5 bases). Germline V gene lookup returns CDR1 SGHNT and CDR2 YYREEE (reference sequence). Between the trimmed V and J ends, which lost 5 bases and 4 bases, there was a span of 12 bases. The CDR3 extends over 14 amino acids. DNA for the CDR3: TGTGCCAGCAGATCCGACAGAACCACCGGGGAGCTGTTTTTT. Amino acids: CASRSDRTTGELFF.

Of note for this clone: A junction boundary mismatches the germline segment, possibly from a read error. The chain uses TRBV27 and TRBJ2-7, with D perhaps TRBD2 (6 bases). This CDR3 is 13 amino acids long. Germline CDR1 is MNHEY and CDR2 is SMNVEV (reference sequence). CDR3 residues: CASSSLLAYGQYF. The CDR3 DNA follows: TGTGCCAGCAGTAGCCTGCTAGCGTACGGGCAGTACTTC.

The V and J genes are TRBV2 and TRBJ1-3; D is unresolved. Germline loops: CDR1 SNHLY, CDR2 FYNNEI. CDR3 size: 15 residues. The V end lost 0 bases, the J end lost 4 bases, and 10 bases lay between the germline ends. The CDR3 bases are TGTGCCAGCAGTGAAGCGGGAGGGAAAGGAAACACCATATATTTT. As protein: CASSEAGGKGNTIYF.

The genes are TRBV6-5 and TRBJ2-7, with a possible D match to TRBD1 (6 bases). Germline values: CDR1 MNHEY, CDR2 SVGAGI. Trimming cost V 4 bases and J 0 bases, with 10 bases left between them. This CDR3 region has 14 residues. CDR3 region: CASSWTVSSYEQYF. CDR3 nucleotide sequence: TGTGCCAGCAGTTGGACAGTCAGCTCCTACGAGCAGTACTTC.

The chain has TRBV19 and TRBJ1-1; D ambiguous. The CDR3 is 12 amino acids. CDR1 is LNHDA, CDR2 SQIVND, per germline (reference sequence). V was trimmed by 5 bases and J by 1 base, leaving 5 bases between them. CDR3 region: CASSQSNTEAFF. DNA for the CDR3: TGTGCCAGTAGTCAGTCGAACACTGAAGCTTTCTTT. Looking up the rest from reference TRBV19 and TRBJ1-1 gives the full variable domain: DGGITQSPKYLFRKEGQNVTLSCEQNLNHDAMYWYRQDPGQGLRLIYYSQIVNDFQKGDIAEGYSVSREKKESFPLTVTSAQKNPTAFYLCASSQSNTEAFFGQGTRLTVV.

The CDR3 region has the DNA TGTGCCAGCAGCACGGCCGGGGCCTACGAGCAGTACTTC. Translating it yields CASSTAGAYEQYF. The rearrangement joins TRBV7-2 to TRBJ2-7; tentatively, D is TRBD2 (5 bases). The V gene's germline CDR1 is SGHTA and CDR2 FQGNSA. V lost 5 bases and J 2 bases, leaving 10 bases between the germline ends. The CDR3 length is 13 residues.

V usage is TRBV10-2 and J usage is TRBJ2-3, with D possibly being TRBD2 (6 bases). CDR3 size: 14 residues. V was shortened by 7 bases and J by 1 base, with 12 bases between the two germline ends. CDR1 and CDR2 from the germline V gene are WSHSY and SAAADI. CDR3 sequence (DNA): TGCGCCAGCACCTCCCTAGCGCGCACAGATACGCAGTATTTT. It codes for CASTSLARTDTQYF.

The rearrangement joins TRBV7-2 to TRBJ2-7; TRBD2 aligns across 9 bases. V shed 4 bases, J shed 2 bases, and the junction held 6 bases outside the gene matches. The CDR3 is 15 amino acids. Germline loops: CDR1 SGHTA, CDR2 FQGNSA. The CDR3 DNA reads TGTGCCAGCAGCTCGATAGCGGGAGTTACCTACGAGCAGTACTTC. Translated, it gives CASSSIAGVTYEQYF. The variable domain in full, completed from reference TRBV7-2 and TRBJ2-7, reads GAGVSQSPSNKVTEKGKDVELRCDPISGHTALYWYRQSLGQGLEFLIYFQGNSAPDKSGLPSDRFSAERTGGSVSTLTIQRTQQEDSAVYLCASSSIAGVTYEQYFGPGTRLTVT.

This chain joins TRBV6-5 and TRBJ2-5, with a weak D call TRBD1 (5 bases). The V end lost 4 bases, the J end lost 5 bases, and 17 bases lay between the germline ends. The CDR3 runs 15 residues. Germline CDR1 reads MNHEY; CDR2 reads SVGAGI. Written as DNA, the CDR3 is TGTGCCAGCAGTTTGGAACAGGTAGCAAGGGAGACCCAGTACTTC. It yields the protein CASSLEQVARETQYF.

This clone was recorded a few times. V is TRBV7-9 and J is TRBJ2-1; 8 bases match TRBD1. The trim removed 6 bases at V and 5 bases at J, leaving 6 bases unmatched. Germline CDR1 reads SEHNR; CDR2 reads FQNEAQ (reference sequence). The CDR3 consists of 14 residues. The CDR3 spells CASSYQGAHNEQFF. CDR3 bases: TGTGCCAGCAGTTATCAGGGGGCCCACAATGAGCAGTTCTTC.

CDR3: CASSELAGDYYEQYF. CDR3 sequence (DNA): TGTGCCAGCAGTGAACTAGCGGGAGATTACTACGAGCAGTACTTC. The genes are TRBV6-1 and TRBJ2-7; 10 bases agree with TRBD2. The ends lost 2 bases at V and 3 bases at J; junction bases unmatched: 4. The CDR3 consists of 15 residues. CDR1 is MNHNS, CDR2 SASEGT, per germline.

The gene calls are TRBV19 and TRBJ2-1; TRBD2 might be the D (7 bases). This CDR3 spans 16 amino acids. Between the trimmed V and J ends, which lost 4 bases and 5 bases, there was a span of 18 bases. CDR1 and CDR2 from the germline V gene are LNHDA and SQIVND (reference sequence). CDR3: CASSTPGGLGDNEQFF. As DNA, the CDR3 is TGTGCCAGTAGTACTCCCGGGGGGCTGGGGGACAATGAGCAGTTCTTC. The variable domain in full, completed from reference TRBV19 and TRBJ2-1, reads DGGITQSPKYLFRKEGQNVTLSCEQNLNHDAMYWYRQDPGQGLRLIYYSQIVNDFQKGDIAEGYSVSREKKESFPLTVTSAQKNPTAFYLCASSTPGGLGDNEQFFGPGTRLTVL.

This chain joins TRBV11-3 and TRBJ2-7; the D gene is possibly TRBD1 (5 bases). CDR1 and CDR2 (germline): SGHNT, YENEEA. The V end lost 4 bases, the J end lost 6 bases, and 13 bases lay between the germline ends. CDR3 length: 13 amino acids. Here the CDR3 DNA reads TGTGCCAGCAGCTACAATTCAGGGCGCGAGCAGTACTTC. This codes for CASSYNSGREQYF.

V usage is TRBV7-9 and J usage is TRBJ2-1; TRBD2 matches 16 bases. CDR3 length: 18 residues. Trimming removed 5 bases from V and 2 bases from J; junction bases left unmatched: 6. CDR1 and CDR2 from the germline V gene are SEHNR and FQNEAQ (reference sequence). The CDR3: CASSLGLAGGLPYNEQFF. CDR3 nucleotide sequence: TGTGCCAGCAGCCTGGGACTAGCGGGAGGGCTCCCCTACAATGAGCAGTTCTTC.

The chain combines TRBV9 with TRBJ2-3, with 7 bases matching TRBD2. The CDR3 loop spans 18 amino acids. Germline V gene lookup returns CDR1 SGDLS and CDR2 YYNGEE. Unmatched junction bases numbered 20, after V lost 4 bases and J lost 6 bases. The CDR3 loop is CASSPNISPSGIRDTQYF. The CDR3 DNA reads TGTGCCAGCAGCCCCAACATATCGCCTAGCGGCATCAGGGATACGCAGTATTTT.

The table lists this clone with a count of one. In nucleotides, the CDR3 is TGTGCCATCAGTGAATGGACTCTCGTCCCGTACGAGCAGTACTTC. Its protein is CAISEWTLVPYEQYF. This chain connects TRBV10-3 to TRBJ2-7, with D possibly matching TRBD2 (5 bases). The V end lost 3 bases, the J end lost 4 bases, and 16 bases lay between the germline ends. From germline, CDR1 is ENHRY and CDR2 SYGVKD. The CDR3 runs to 15 residues.

The CDR3 nucleotides are TGTGCCAGCAGCCCCCCCTCTCGGGACTCCGGGGAGCTGTTTTTT. This translates into CASSPPSRDSGELFF. This chain joins TRBV21-1 and TRBJ2-2; TRBD2, the table's D call, was not compared with the DNA. TRBV21-1 represents a pseudogene. The CDR3 length is 15 residues.

This chain joins TRBV5-1 and TRBJ2-3; TRBD1 matches at 10 bases. The junction had 5 bases not matched to a gene; V was cut back by 4 bases and J by 6 bases. This CDR3 is 14 amino acids long. Germline assignment: CDR1 SGHRS and CDR2 YFSETQ. The CDR3 DNA sequence: TGCGCCAGCAGCCTGGGACAGGGGTATGATACGCAGTATTTT. As protein: CASSLGQGYDTQYF.

This rearrangement joins TRBV25-1 to TRBJ2-1; possible D gene TRBD2, 5 bases. The CDR3 runs to 13 residues. Germline V gives CDR1 MGHDK, CDR2 SYGVNS. The V end lost 7 bases, the J end lost 6 bases, and 13 bases lay between the germline ends. For the CDR3, the DNA is TGTGCCAGCACCTCCGGGGATTCCAATGAGCAGTTCTTC. Translated, it gives CASTSGDSNEQFF.

This sequence joins TRBV6-6 and TRBJ2-2, with 9 bases lining up with TRBD2. Germline loops: CDR1 MNHNY, CDR2 SVGAGI (reference sequence). V trimming: 6 bases; J trimming: 1 base; junction bases outside the gene matches: 6. The CDR3 is 16 amino acids. CDR3 loop: CASRSGREGNTGELFF. The CDR3 bases are TGTGCCAGCAGGTCTGGGCGGGAGGGGAACACCGGGGAGCTGTTTTTT.

The chain links TRBV5-5 to TRBJ2-7; D remains unclear. The V end lost 2 bases, the J end lost 3 bases, and 6 bases lay between the germline ends. This CDR3 is built from 12 residues. Per the germline V gene, CDR1 is SGHKS and CDR2 is YYEKEE (reference sequence). In DNA form, the CDR3 reads TGTGCCAGCAGCTTTTCAGACTACGAGCAGTACTTC. Its protein product is CASSFSDYEQYF.

The rearrangement joins TRBV28 to TRBJ1-1, with 9 positions matching TRBD1. The CDR3 extends over 13 amino acids. V lost 5 bases to trimming and J lost 6 bases; unmatched junction nucleotides: 4. CDR1 and CDR2 (germline): MDHEN, SYDVKM. The DNA for the CDR3 is TGTGCCAGCAGTGACAGGGGGAGGCCTGAAGCTTTCTTT. Its protein product is CASSDRGRPEAFF.

The V and J genes are TRBV2 and TRBJ2-5, with D possibly matching TRBD1 (6 bases). The CDR3 runs 14 residues. CDR1 is SNHLY, CDR2 FYNNEI, per germline. V gave up 5 bases and J gave up 4 bases, with 14 bases separating them. The CDR3 loop reads CASSRISRGETQYF. In DNA form, the CDR3 reads TGTGCCAGCAGTCGCATTTCCAGGGGAGAGACCCAGTACTTC.